These T cell receptor beta chains were read from a single sample in a study of T cell responses to AZD1222 COVID-19 vaccine. Some clones are missing from TCRdb's copy, which holds only in-frame ones; the method was immunoSEQ multiplex PCR. The table records around 100,000 clones, 87% of them present only once. Sequencing used peripheral blood, obtained on day 0 of AZD1222 vaccination. The source of these receptors is an adult in good health. The CDR3 runs from the conserved cysteine through the conserved F or W. Each record gives: D gene, clone size, V gene, J gene, CDR3 protein, CDR3 DNA. D genes are given only for firm matches. Clone size appears in some rows only: once, few, many, or a class for an expanded clone.

d_call: TRBD1; clone_size: NA; v_call: TRBV7-9; j_call: TRBJ1-5; cdr3_aa: CASSLGDRGRPGEPQHF; cdr3_nt: TGTGCCAGCAGCTTAGGGGACAGGGGGCGCCCCGGGGAGCCCCAGCATTTT
d_call: TRBD2; clone_size: NA; v_call: TRBV10-2; j_call: TRBJ2-1; cdr3_aa: CASRTGLAGGNEQFF; cdr3_nt: TGCGCCAGCAGGACCGGACTAGCGGGAGGCAATGAGCAGTTCTTC
d_call: NA; clone_size: NA; v_call: TRBV30; j_call: TRBJ1-3; cdr3_aa: CAWTASGNTIYF; cdr3_nt: TGTGCCTGGACAGCCTCTGGAAACACCATATATTTT
d_call: NA; clone_size: NA; v_call: TRBV18; j_call: TRBJ1-3; cdr3_aa: CASSQDTGFSGNTIYF; cdr3_nt: TGTGCCAGCTCACAAGATACAGGCTTCTCTGGAAACACCATATATTTT
d_call: NA; clone_size: NA; v_call: TRBV29-1; j_call: TRBJ1-1; cdr3_aa: CSVEEGVITEAFF; cdr3_nt: TGCAGCGTTGAAGAAGGGGTGATAACTGAAGCTTTCTTT
d_call: TRBD1; clone_size: NA; v_call: TRBV11-2; j_call: TRBJ2-2; cdr3_aa: CASSYRQGGGELFF; cdr3_nt: TGTGCCAGCAGCTATCGACAGGGCGGGGGGGAGCTGTTTTTT
d_call: NA; clone_size: NA; v_call: TRBV6-5; j_call: TRBJ2-7; cdr3_aa: CASSYPGHPRYEQYF; cdr3_nt: TGTGCCAGCAGTTACCCGGGACACCCCCGGTACGAGCAGTACTTC
d_call: TRBD2; clone_size: NA; v_call: TRBV10-3; j_call: TRBJ2-2; cdr3_aa: CAISESASGRGTGELFF; cdr3_nt: TGTGCCATCAGTGAGTCTGCTAGCGGGAGAGGAACCGGGGAGCTGTTTTTT
d_call: TRBD2; clone_size: NA; v_call: TRBV3-1/TRBV3-2; j_call: TRBJ2-1; cdr3_aa: CASSPHGRGLYNEQFF; cdr3_nt: TGTGCCAGCAGCCCTCACGGGAGGGGACTTTACAATGAGCAGTTCTTC
d_call: TRBD1; clone_size: once; v_call: TRBV7-9; j_call: TRBJ2-3; cdr3_aa: CASSFGQGTDTQYF; cdr3_nt: TGTGCCAGCAGCTTTGGACAGGGCACAGATACGCAGTATTTT
d_call: NA; clone_size: NA; v_call: TRBV6-5; j_call: TRBJ2-7; cdr3_aa: CASSYSVRQGGYEQYF; cdr3_nt: TGTGCCAGCAGTTACTCGGTGAGACAGGGAGGGTACGAGCAGTACTTC
d_call: NA; clone_size: NA; v_call: TRBV2; j_call: TRBJ1-1; cdr3_aa: CASSLNSNTEAFF; cdr3_nt: TGTGCCAGCAGTCTGAACAGCAACACTGAAGCTTTCTTT
d_call: NA; clone_size: NA; v_call: TRBV2; j_call: TRBJ2-2; cdr3_aa: CASSGFYTGELFF; cdr3_nt: TGTGCCAGCAGTGGTTTCTACACCGGGGAGCTGTTTTTT
d_call: TRBD1; clone_size: NA; v_call: TRBV27; j_call: TRBJ1-2; cdr3_aa: CASSWGQGSYGYTF; cdr3_nt: TGTGCCAGCAGTTGGGGACAGGGCAGCTATGGCTACACCTTC
d_call: TRBD2; clone_size: NA; v_call: TRBV4-2; j_call: TRBJ2-1; cdr3_aa: CASSQDLGAGDEQFF; cdr3_nt: TGTGCCAGCAGCCAAGATTTAGGAGCGGGAGACGAGCAGTTCTTC
d_call: NA; clone_size: once; v_call: TRBV30; j_call: TRBJ2-2; cdr3_aa: CAWSVNAQGGELFF; cdr3_nt: TGTGCCTGGAGTGTAAACGCCCAGGGCGGGGAGCTGTTTTTT
d_call: TRBD1; clone_size: NA; v_call: TRBV4-1; j_call: TRBJ2-3; cdr3_aa: CASSQVSGTGLTDTQYF; cdr3_nt: TGCGCCAGCAGCCAAGTGTCAGGGACAGGGCTCACAGATACGCAGTATTTT
d_call: TRBD2; clone_size: NA; v_call: TRBV19; j_call: TRBJ2-2; cdr3_aa: CASSSAGTSGSWELFF; cdr3_nt: TGTGCCAGTAGTAGCGCCGGGACTAGCGGGTCGTGGGAGCTGTTTTTT
d_call: NA; clone_size: once; v_call: TRBV5-1; j_call: TRBJ2-1; cdr3_aa: CASSLDTLSSYNEQFF; cdr3_nt: TGCGCCAGCAGCTTAGATACCTTAAGCTCCTACAATGAGCAGTTCTTC
d_call: NA; clone_size: NA; v_call: TRBV5-1; j_call: TRBJ2-7; cdr3_aa: CASSSQTYEQYF; cdr3_nt: TGCGCCAGCAGCAGTCAAACCTACGAGCAGTACTTC
d_call: NA; clone_size: NA; v_call: TRBV6-1; j_call: TRBJ1-5; cdr3_aa: CASSEMSGANQPQHF; cdr3_nt: TGTGCCAGCAGTGAAATGTCAGGGGCAAATCAGCCCCAGCATTTT
d_call: NA; clone_size: NA; v_call: TRBV11-2; j_call: TRBJ2-5; cdr3_aa: CASSLARETQYF; cdr3_nt: TGTGCCAGCAGCTTAGCCCGGGAGACCCAGTACTTC
d_call: NA; clone_size: NA; v_call: TRBV12-3/TRBV12-4; j_call: TRBJ1-2; cdr3_aa: CASSLMGGDGYTF; cdr3_nt: TGTGCCAGCAGTTTAATGGGGGGTGATGGCTACACCTTC
d_call: TRBD2; clone_size: NA; v_call: TRBV27; j_call: TRBJ2-1; cdr3_aa: CASSSWTSGRTTYNEQFF; cdr3_nt: TGTGCCAGCAGTTCCTGGACTAGCGGGAGGACCACATACAATGAGCAGTTCTTC
d_call: TRBD2; clone_size: NA; v_call: TRBV6-5; j_call: TRBJ2-7; cdr3_aa: CASRTSGTYEQYF; cdr3_nt: TGTGCCAGCAGGACTAGCGGAACCTACGAGCAGTACTTC
d_call: NA; clone_size: NA; v_call: TRBV6-5; j_call: TRBJ2-7; cdr3_aa: CASSRTNEQYF; cdr3_nt: TGTGCCAGCAGTCGGACTAACGAGCAGTACTTC
d_call: NA; clone_size: NA; v_call: TRBV28; j_call: TRBJ1-5; cdr3_aa: CASSPGAAAYSNQPQHF; cdr3_nt: TGTGCCAGCTCACCGGGAGCCGCCGCATATAGCAATCAGCCCCAGCATTTT
d_call: NA; clone_size: NA; v_call: TRBV5-1; j_call: TRBJ2-1; cdr3_aa: CASSLEGELYNEQFF; cdr3_nt: TGCGCCAGCAGCTTGGAGGGGGAGTTGTACAATGAGCAGTTCTTC
d_call: NA; clone_size: NA; v_call: TRBV6-6; j_call: TRBJ2-1; cdr3_aa: CASSYSPRMNYNEQFF; cdr3_nt: TGTGCCAGCAGTTACTCGCCTAGGATGAACTACAATGAGCAGTTCTTC
d_call: TRBD2; clone_size: NA; v_call: TRBV4-1; j_call: TRBJ2-1; cdr3_aa: CASSQDWLAAGVSNEQFF; cdr3_nt: TGCGCCAGCAGCCAAGACTGGCTCGCGGCGGGAGTGAGCAATGAGCAGTTCTTC
d_call: NA; clone_size: NA; v_call: TRBV12-2; j_call: TRBJ2-3; cdr3_aa: CASRRMGRENPHPTDTQYF; cdr3_nt: TGTGCAAGTCGCCGCATGGGGAGGGAGAACCCCCACCCCACAGATACGCAGTATTTT